These T cell receptor beta chains were read from a single sample in a study of blood T cell repertoires in COVID-19. Some clones are missing from TCRdb's copy, which holds only in-frame ones; the method was immunoSEQ multiplex PCR. The table includes around 100,000 clones, more than 75% detected once. Sequenced input: peripheral blood. The receptors here all came from a human donor with acute or convalescent COVID-19. The donor label of this sample is uncertain. Both conserved end residues are trimmed from each CDR3.

v_call	j_call	cdr3_aa
TRBV7-2	TRBJ2-7	ASSLSRGAYEQY
TRBV10-3	TRBJ2-1	AISEPPGTSYNEQF
TRBV11-3	TRBJ2-4	ASSLERVAKNIQY
TRBV5-4	TRBJ1-1	ASSFGGTEAF
TRBV11-3	TRBJ2-2	ASRQTGGTGELF
TRBV11-3	TRBJ2-1	ASSLVPSGGGEQF
TRBV7-9	TRBJ2-7	ASSLSQGAYEQY
TRBV19	TRBJ1-2	ASSAGQGNYGYT
TRBV19	TRBJ1-6	ASSMYVATNSPLH
TRBV11-2	TRBJ1-4	ASSSDRGDSYEKLF
TRBV5-1	TRBJ1-3	ASGGAEDAGNTIY